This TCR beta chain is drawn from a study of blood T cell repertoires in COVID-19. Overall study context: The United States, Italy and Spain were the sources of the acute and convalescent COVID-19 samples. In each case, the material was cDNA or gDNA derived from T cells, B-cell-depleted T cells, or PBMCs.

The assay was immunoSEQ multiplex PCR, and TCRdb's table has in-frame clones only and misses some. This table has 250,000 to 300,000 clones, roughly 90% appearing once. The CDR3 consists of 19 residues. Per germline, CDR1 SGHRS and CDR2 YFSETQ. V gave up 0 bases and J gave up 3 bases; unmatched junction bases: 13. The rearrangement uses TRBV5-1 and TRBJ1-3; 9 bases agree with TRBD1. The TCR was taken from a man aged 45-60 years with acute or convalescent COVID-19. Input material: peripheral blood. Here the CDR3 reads CASSLDRGRMASGGNTIYF. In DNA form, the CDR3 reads TGCGCCAGCAGCTTGGACAGGGGGCGGATGGCTTCGGGTGGAAACACCATATATTTT.